The sequence of this T cell receptor beta chain was determined in a study of blood T cell repertoires in COVID-19 (dated by TCRdb to 2018 to 2020). About the full investigation: Samples from collaborators originated in the United States, Italy and Spain and spanned both the acute and convalescent phases of COVID-19. Subjects who had been exposed to COVID-19, were actively infected with it, or had recovered from it provided the deeply sampled blood TCRbeta repertoires that made up the dataset. Nearly every sample came with metadata listing a de-identified subject ID, COVID-19 status, age in years and sex. The repertoires were released in a freely available public database intended as a resource for research on the immune response to SARS-CoV-2. Where available, HLA class I and class II types were obtained from metadata supplied by the sample provider rather than from assay-based typing. Samples were obtained from the ongoing ImmuneRACE study (first 160 participants) and from 1,254 subjects provided by 6 global collaborators. The material from the prospective study consisted of cDNA or gDNA derived from T cells, B-cell-depleted T cells, or PBMCs. Overall study outcomes, separate from this receptor: The amount of clinical and demographic metadata varied by source and participant and was provided uncurated.

TCRbeta CDR3 regions were amplified from genomic DNA by means of the immunoSEQ Assay, a bias-controlled multiplex PCR. The paper's processing steps were these. Within the assay, amplification of reference gene primers was used to estimate how many nucleated cells each sample contained. To quantify the absolute abundance of each unique TCRbeta CDR3 rearrangement, sequence reads were collapsed and filtered. Productive Simpson clonality was computed per sample as the square root of Simpson's diversity index over productive rearrangements. TCRdb limited this immuneACCESS table to in-frame rearrangements with V and J called. A share of clones is missing; checked studies link under half to unresolved V genes, and the rest is unexplained. For V, J and clone size, that table is used; D and trimming come from the DNA. This sample lists more than 110,000 clones; 82% were detected once. The leading ten clones occupy about 4% of the sample.

Whole blood was collected in K2EDTA tubes by collaborating institutions according to the institutions' own protocols. For TCRbeta analysis, collaborators shipped samples as frozen whole blood, isolated PBMCs, or DNA extracted from either of those sample types. A remark on this clone: Its antigen remains undetermined. The record has no base qualities; no much larger clone is one base away.

The CDR3, from cysteine to phenylalanine, totals 12 residues. Only the CDR3 portion is preserved as DNA: 36 bases, with reading frame beginning at the first base. V lost 6 bases and J lost 3 bases; the stretch between them is 9 bases long. CDR1 and CDR2 were assigned from the germline V gene as MNHEY and SVGAGI. Material: peripheral blood. This chain is built from TRBV6-5 and TRBJ2-7; there is no confident call for the D gene. The clonotype comes from a woman older than 75 with acute or convalescent COVID-19. This receptor carries the CDR3 CASSIYIYEQYF. The nucleotide sequence reads TGTGCCAGCAGCATATACATCTACGAGCAGTACTTC.